This entry lists 27 T cell receptor beta chains sequenced from one sample in a study of blood T cell repertoires in COVID-19 (TCRdb year 2020). Library method: the immunoSEQ multiplex PCR assay. TCRdb re-hosts the immuneACCESS table, in-frame sequences only. Its copies lack some clones; in the studies checked, an unresolved V gene accounts for under half of them, and the cause for the rest is not known. Counted in this sample were 400,000 or so clones; roughly 88% of them appeared once. The ten largest clonotypes hold approximately 2% of the sample. The material sequenced was PBMCs or T cells enriched from blood (not recorded which). These receptor sequences come from a woman aged 40 to 50 with acute COVID-19.

In DNA, the CDR3 is TGTGCCAGCAGTGAAACAGGGTGGGGGCCTGAAGCTTTCTTT. Encoded protein: CASSETGWGPEAFF. This chain connects TRBV2 to TRBJ1-1; D possibly corresponds to TRBD1 (6 bases). The germline V gene has CDR1 SNHLY and CDR2 FYNNEI. This CDR3 has 14 residues. Trimming removed 2 bases at V and 6 bases at J, with 13 bases between. Together with reference TRBV2 and TRBJ1-1, the CDR3 gives the full variable domain: EPEVTQTPSHQVTQMGQEVILRCVPISNHLYFYWYRQILGQKVEFLVSFYNNEISEKSEIFDDQFSVERPDGSNFTLKIRSTKLEDSAMYFCASSETGWGPEAFFGQGTRLTVV.

The chain uses TRBV11-2 and TRBJ1-2; 9 bases are shared with TRBD1. In germline, CDR1 is SGHAT, CDR2 FQNNGV. This CDR3 is built from 14 residues. J gave up 1 base and V 8 bases, and 5 bases lay outside the gene matches. CDR3 amino acids: CASGQGWVNYGYTF. As DNA, the CDR3 is TGTGCCAGCGGACAGGGGTGGGTTAACTATGGCTACACCTTC.

The chain is built from TRBV5-1 and TRBJ1-5, with D tentatively TRBD1 (6 bases). The CDR3 loop spans 14 amino acids. Deletions cut 1 base from V and 7 bases from J, with 12 bases between. CDR1 is SGHRS and CDR2 is YFSETQ in the germline V gene. The CDR3 nucleotides read TGCGCCAGCAGCTTGCTAGGGGGTGGACAGCCCCAGCATTTT. Encoded protein: CASSLLGGGQPQHF.

V is TRBV5-4 and J is TRBJ1-1; D unresolved. This CDR3 spans 12 amino acids. Trimming removed 4 bases from V and 8 bases from J, with 12 bases in between. The germline V gene encodes CDR1 SGHNT and CDR2 YYREEE (reference sequence). CDR3 protein: CASSLGPGEAFF. CDR3 nucleotide sequence: TGTGCCAGCAGCCTCGGACCGGGAGAAGCTTTCTTT.

The rearrangement uses TRBV30 and TRBJ1-6; a possible D gene is TRBD1 (6 bases). Per the germline V gene, CDR1 is GTSNPN and CDR2 is SVGIG (reference sequence). V lost 0 bases and J lost 10, with 13 bases in between. CDR3 length: 14 amino acids. In DNA form, the CDR3 reads TGTGCCTGGAGTGTAGTACAGGGTACATCACCCCTCCACTTT. Its translation: CAWSVVQGTSPLHF.

This chain connects TRBV7-9 to TRBJ2-7; TRBD1 agrees at 7 bases. The J segment lost 6 bases and the V segment lost 5 bases, leaving 10 bases of the junction unmatched. Per germline, CDR1 SEHNR and CDR2 FQNEAQ (reference sequence). The CDR3 totals 14 residues. Here the CDR3 DNA reads TGTGCCAGCAGCGACGACAGGGTTAAAGGCGAGCAGTACTTC. Encoded protein: CASSDDRVKGEQYF. Looking up the rest from reference TRBV7-9 and TRBJ2-7 gives the full variable domain: DTGVSQNPRHKITKRGQNVTFRCDPISEHNRLYWYRQTLGQGPEFLTYFQNEAQLEKSRLLSDRFSAERPKGSFSTLEIQRTEQGDSAMYLCASSDDRVKGEQYFGPGTRLTVT.

For the CDR3, the DNA is TGTGCCAGCAGCCCCTGGACAGGGGGCGCAACAGATACGCAGTATTTT. Its protein is CASSPWTGGATDTQYF. The genes are TRBV11-3 and TRBJ2-3, with TRBD1 matching over 11 bases. The CDR3 loop spans 16 amino acids. V was clipped by 5 bases and J by 3 bases; unmatched bases: 7. Per the germline V gene, CDR1 is SGHNT and CDR2 is YENEEA.

The chain has TRBV19 and TRBJ1-6; tentatively, D is TRBD1 (6 bases). The germline CDR1 and CDR2 sequences are LNHDA and SQIVND (reference sequence). With 6 bases removed from V and 14 bases from J, the gap between germline ends came to 20 bases. CDR3 size: 14 residues. The CDR3 DNA is TGTGCCAGTAGCCGGGACACCGGTAGATCTGCCCTCCACTTT. This gives the protein CASSRDTGRSALHF. Together with reference TRBV19 and TRBJ1-6, the CDR3 gives the full variable domain: DGGITQSPKYLFRKEGQNVTLSCEQNLNHDAMYWYRQDPGQGLRLIYYSQIVNDFQKGDIAEGYSVSREKKESFPLTVTSAQKNPTAFYLCASSRDTGRSALHFGNGTRLTVT.

The chain recombines TRBV24-1 with TRBJ2-5; the D gene is possibly TRBD1 (6 bases). This CDR3 has 14 residues. Germline CDR1 KGHDR, CDR2 SFDVKD. The V end lost 3 bases, the J end lost 5 bases, and 12 bases lay between the germline ends. The CDR3 DNA follows: TGTGCCACCAGTGATACACGACAGGTTGAGACCCAGTACTTC. Amino acids: CATSDTRQVETQYF.

V and J are TRBV24-1 and TRBJ2-3; possible D gene TRBD2, 5 bases. The germline V gene has CDR1 KGHDR and CDR2 SFDVKD. The CDR3 is 15 residues long. V was clipped by 5 bases and J by 5 bases, with 16 bases between them. The CDR3 loop reads CATSGGSPPGDTQYF. CDR3 in DNA: TGTGCCACCAGTGGAGGGTCGCCCCCCGGAGATACGCAGTATTTT.

The genes are TRBV27 and TRBJ2-2, with TRBD1 as a possible D gene (5 bases). CDR1 and CDR2 from the germline V gene are MNHEY and SMNVEV (reference sequence). This CDR3 has 13 amino acids. V was trimmed by 6 bases and J by 5 bases, leaving 10 bases between them. The CDR3, as DNA: TGTGCCAGCAGCCAAGGGGAAACCGGGGAGCTGTTTTTT. This codes for CASSQGETGELFF.

V usage is TRBV6-5 and J usage is TRBJ2-2; D is unresolved. Trimming took off 4 bases at V and 1 base at J, with 7 bases between the two ends. Looked up from germline, CDR1 is MNHEY and CDR2 is SVGAGI. This CDR3 is 14 amino acids long. The CDR3 sequence is CASSSRGNTGELFF. CDR3 coding DNA: TGTGCCAGCAGTTCAAGAGGGAACACCGGGGAGCTGTTTTTT.

The CDR3 is CASKSEAHEKLFF. Here the CDR3 DNA reads TGCGCCAGCAAATCAGAAGCGCATGAAAAACTGTTTTTT. The chain couples TRBV5-1 to TRBJ1-4; D not certain. The CDR3 length is 13 residues. Germline loops: CDR1 SGHRS, CDR2 YFSETQ. Trimming shortened V by 6 bases and J by 6 bases, and 12 bases separated the two germline ends.

V usage is TRBV16 and J usage is TRBJ1-6; TRBD1 is a possible D gene (6 bases). V was cut by 4 bases and J by 10 bases, with 11 bases left in between. The CDR3 contains 13 residues. Per the germline V gene, CDR1 is KGHSY and CDR2 is FQNENV. The CDR3 is CASSPRGDSPLHF. DNA of the CDR3: TGTGCCAGCAGCCCCAGGGGAGACTCACCCCTCCACTTT.

This chain connects TRBV27 to TRBJ1-1; 8 bases agree with TRBD1. V dropped 5 bases and J dropped 1; count of bases not matched to a gene: 6. This CDR3 spans 15 amino acids. Germline V CDR1 and CDR2: MNHEY, SMNVEV (reference sequence). The CDR3 DNA sequence: TGTGCCAGCAGTGCACGGGACAGGACGAACACTGAAGCTTTCTTT. Protein product: CASSARDRTNTEAFF.

V is TRBV5-1 and J is TRBJ2-1, with 9 bases fitting TRBD1. Looked up from germline, CDR1 is SGHRS and CDR2 is YFSETQ. This CDR3 region has 16 residues. J lost 5 bases, V lost 0 bases, and 6 bases had no gene match. This CDR3 reads CASSLVGTGPDNEQFF. The CDR3 bases are TGCGCCAGCAGCTTGGTCGGGACAGGGCCCGACAATGAGCAGTTCTTC.

V gene TRBV6-5 combines with J gene TRBJ2-3, with a weak D call TRBD2 (5 bases). Germline loops: CDR1 MNHEY, CDR2 SVGAGI. V lost 2 bases and J lost 6, with 12 bases in between. This CDR3 has 14 residues. This chain's CDR3 is CASSYRRSLDTQYF. For the CDR3, the DNA is TGTGCCAGCAGTTACAGGAGGAGTCTTGATACGCAGTATTTT.

J is TRBJ2-5 and V is TRBV30; 15 positions match TRBD2. Per the germline V gene, CDR1 is GTSNPN and CDR2 is SVGIG (reference sequence). The CDR3 totals 16 residues. Losses at the gene ends were 1 base for V and 5 bases for J; bases not matched to a gene: 5. The CDR3 DNA reads TGTGCCTGGAGTGAGGGACTAGCGGGGGGCAGGGAGACCCAGTACTTC. It yields the protein CAWSEGLAGGRETQYF.

This chain uses TRBV19 with TRBJ1-4; 7 bases fit TRBD1. There are 15 residues in the CDR3. V lost 4 bases to trimming and J lost 7 bases; unmatched junction nucleotides: 9. CDR1 and CDR2 from the germline V gene are LNHDA and SQIVND (reference sequence). In nucleotides, the CDR3 is TGTGCCAGTAGTACCCTAAGACAGGGTGGTGAAAAACTGTTTTTT. This gives the protein CASSTLRQGGEKLFF.

The chain carries TRBV19 and TRBJ2-5; D gene ambiguous. This CDR3 has 11 residues. V was cut by 5 bases and J by 3 bases, with 4 bases left in between. The germline gives CDR1 LNHDA, CDR2 SQIVND (reference sequence). CDR3 nucleotide sequence: TGTGCCAGTAGTCGTAAAGAGACCCAGTACTTC. Its translation is CASSRKETQYF.

This chain links TRBV29-1 with TRBJ2-3; 8 positions agree with TRBD2. Germline values: CDR1 SQVTM, CDR2 ANQGSEA. The CDR3 is made up of 16 amino acids. Germline trimming cut 1 base from V and 5 bases from J; bases unmatched to any gene: 11. The CDR3 reads CSVEGVGGLGLDTQYF. CDR3 nucleotide sequence: TGCAGCGTTGAAGGGGTAGGGGGACTAGGATTAGATACGCAGTATTTT.

The chain combines TRBV3-1 (or the pseudogene TRBV3-2) with TRBJ2-1; the match to TRBD2 covers 7 bases. CDR3 length: 14 amino acids. Germline CDR1 LGHDT, CDR2 YNNKEL (reference sequence). V was pared by 1 base and J by 9 bases, with 6 bases of the junction left unmatched. DNA for the CDR3: TGTGCCAGCAGCCAAGTGGGAGGGTGGATTGAGCAGTTCTTC. Protein: CASSQVGGWIEQFF.

J is TRBJ1-2 and V is TRBV7-2; 8 positions match TRBD1. CDR1 is SGHTA and CDR2 is FQGNSA in the germline V gene. V was pared by 6 bases and J by 4 bases, with 7 bases of the junction left unmatched. The CDR3 consists of 14 residues. In DNA, the CDR3 is TGTGCCAGCAGTCCAGACAGGGGCTTCTATGGCTACACCTTC. Translation gives CASSPDRGFYGYTF.

The V gene is TRBV5-4, the J gene TRBJ1-2; 12 bases map to TRBD1. Unmatched junction bases numbered 7, after V lost 4 bases and J lost 3 bases. The CDR3 has 16 residues. The V gene's germline CDR1 is SGHNT and CDR2 YYREEE (reference sequence). CDR3 coding DNA: TGTGCCAGCAGCCCAGGGACAGGGGGCGCATACTATGGCTACACCTTC. The encoded protein is CASSPGTGGAYYGYTF.

This rearrangement joins TRBV6-5 to TRBJ1-1, with D possibly TRBD1 on 6 matching bases. CDR3 length: 13 residues. Germline V gene sequence: CDR1 MNHEY, CDR2 SVGAGI. V was pared by 4 bases and J by 4 bases, with 10 bases between. DNA of the CDR3: TGTGCCAGCAGTTTCCAGGGGCTCACTGAAGCTTTCTTT. Translation gives CASSFQGLTEAFF.

As DNA, the CDR3 is TGTGCCAGCAGCTCGGGGGACCCGGCCAACGTCCTGACTTTC. It is translated as CASSSGDPANVLTF. The rearrangement joins TRBV7-2 to TRBJ2-6; the D gene is possibly TRBD2 (6 bases). Germline CDR1 and CDR2: SGHTA and FQGNSA. Trimming removed 4 bases from V and 6 bases from J, with 10 bases in between. The CDR3 is made up of 14 amino acids. Combining the CDR3 with reference TRBV7-2 and TRBJ2-6 gives the whole variable domain GAGVSQSPSNKVTEKGKDVELRCDPISGHTALYWYRQSLGQGLEFLIYFQGNSAPDKSGLPSDRFSAERTGGSVSTLTIQRTQQEDSAVYLCASSSGDPANVLTFGAGSRLTVL.

The chain couples TRBV18 to TRBJ1-1; 8 bases line up with TRBD1. Germline V CDR1 and CDR2: KGHSH, LQKENI. J gave up 5 bases and V 2 bases, and 4 bases lay outside the gene matches. CDR3 size: 14 residues. The CDR3 nucleotides read TGTGCCAGCTCACCAGAACAGGGGGTGACTGAAGCTTTCTTT. As protein: CASSPEQGVTEAFF.